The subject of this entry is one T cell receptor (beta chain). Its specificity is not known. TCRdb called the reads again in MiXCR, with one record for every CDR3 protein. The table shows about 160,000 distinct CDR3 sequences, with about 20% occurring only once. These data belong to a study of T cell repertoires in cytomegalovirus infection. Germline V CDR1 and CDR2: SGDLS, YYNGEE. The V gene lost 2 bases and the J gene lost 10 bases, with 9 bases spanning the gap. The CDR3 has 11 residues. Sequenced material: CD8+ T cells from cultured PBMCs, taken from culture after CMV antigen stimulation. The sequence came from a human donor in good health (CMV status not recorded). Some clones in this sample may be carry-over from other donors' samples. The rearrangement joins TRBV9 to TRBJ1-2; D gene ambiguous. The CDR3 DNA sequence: TGTGCCAGCAGCGTTTACGGGGACTACACCTTC. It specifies CASSVYGDYTF. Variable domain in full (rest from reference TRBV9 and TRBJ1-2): DSGVTQTPKHLITATGQRVTLRCSPRSGDLSVYWYQQSLDQGLQFLIQYYNGEERAKGNILERFSAQQFPDLHSELNLSSLELGDSALYFCASSVYGDYTFGSGTRLTVV.